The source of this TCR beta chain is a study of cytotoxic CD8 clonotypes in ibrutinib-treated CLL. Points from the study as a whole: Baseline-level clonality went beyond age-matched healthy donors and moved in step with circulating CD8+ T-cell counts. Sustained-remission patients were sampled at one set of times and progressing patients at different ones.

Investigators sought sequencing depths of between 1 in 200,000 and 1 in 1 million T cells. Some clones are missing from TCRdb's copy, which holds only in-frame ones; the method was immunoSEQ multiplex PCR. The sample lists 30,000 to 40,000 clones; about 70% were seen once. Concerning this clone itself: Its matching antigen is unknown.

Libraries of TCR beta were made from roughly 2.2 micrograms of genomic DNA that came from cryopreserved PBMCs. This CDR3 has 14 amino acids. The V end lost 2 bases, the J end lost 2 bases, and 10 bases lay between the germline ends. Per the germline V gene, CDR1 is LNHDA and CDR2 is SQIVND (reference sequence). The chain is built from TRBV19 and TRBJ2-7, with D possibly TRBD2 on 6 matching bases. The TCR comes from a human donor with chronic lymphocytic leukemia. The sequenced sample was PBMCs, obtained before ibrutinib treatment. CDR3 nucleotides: TGTGCCAGTAGTATAACCGGGGAGGCCTACGAGCAGTACTTC. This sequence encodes CASSITGEAYEQYF. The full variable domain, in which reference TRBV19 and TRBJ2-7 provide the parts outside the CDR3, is DGGITQSPKYLFRKEGQNVTLSCEQNLNHDAMYWYRQDPGQGLRLIYYSQIVNDFQKGDIAEGYSVSREKKESFPLTVTSAQKNPTAFYLCASSITGEAYEQYFGPGTRLTVT.